This T cell receptor beta chain came from a study of control samples from healthy donors and cancer patients. V was clipped by 2 bases and J by 10 bases; unmatched bases: 7. The CDR3 has 14 amino acids. Germline loops: CDR1 SGHDT, CDR2 YYEEEE. Measured with immunoSEQ multiplex PCR; TCRdb has only the in-frame clones, and not every one. Of some 30,000 clones listed, 70% to 90% are singletons. The material sequenced was formalin-fixed, paraffin-embedded tissue. The chain carries TRBV5-6 and TRBJ2-1, with 9 bases fitting TRBD2. This TCR was sampled from a female donor with melanoma. The CDR3 region has the DNA TGTGCCAGCAGCTTAGATCCGCGGGAGGGCGAGCAGTTCTTC. It is translated as CASSLDPREGEQFF.